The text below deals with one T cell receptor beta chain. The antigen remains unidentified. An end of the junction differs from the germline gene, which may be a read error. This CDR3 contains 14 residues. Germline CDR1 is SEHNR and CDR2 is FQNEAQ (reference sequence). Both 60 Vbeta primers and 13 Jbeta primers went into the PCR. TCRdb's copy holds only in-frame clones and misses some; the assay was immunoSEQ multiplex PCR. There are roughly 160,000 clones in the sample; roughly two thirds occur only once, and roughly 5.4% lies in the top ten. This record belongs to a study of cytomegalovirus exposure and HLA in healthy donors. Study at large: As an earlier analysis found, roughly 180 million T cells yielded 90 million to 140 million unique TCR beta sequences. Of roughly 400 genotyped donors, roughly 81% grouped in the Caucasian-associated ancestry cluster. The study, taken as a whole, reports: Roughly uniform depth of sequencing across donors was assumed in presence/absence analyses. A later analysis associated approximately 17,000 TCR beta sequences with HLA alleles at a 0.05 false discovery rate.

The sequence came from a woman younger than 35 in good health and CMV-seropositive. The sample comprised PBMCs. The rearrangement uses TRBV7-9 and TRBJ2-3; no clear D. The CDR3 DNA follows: TGTTCCAGCAGCTTAGAGTTAGTCCCAGATACGCAGTATTTT. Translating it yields CSSSLELVPDTQYF.